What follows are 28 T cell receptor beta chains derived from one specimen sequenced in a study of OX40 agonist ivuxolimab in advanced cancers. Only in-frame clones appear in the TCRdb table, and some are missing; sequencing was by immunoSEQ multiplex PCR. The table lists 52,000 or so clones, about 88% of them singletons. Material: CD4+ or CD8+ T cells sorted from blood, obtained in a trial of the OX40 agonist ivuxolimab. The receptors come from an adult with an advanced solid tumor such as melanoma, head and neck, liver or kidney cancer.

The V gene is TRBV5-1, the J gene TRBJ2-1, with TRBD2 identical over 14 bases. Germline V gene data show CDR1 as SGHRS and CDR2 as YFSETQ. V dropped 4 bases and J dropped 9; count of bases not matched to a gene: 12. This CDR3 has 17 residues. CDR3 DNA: TGCGCCAGCAGCATGCCGGGACTAGCGGGAGAGGGGGGTGAGCAGTTCTTC. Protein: CASSMPGLAGEGGEQFF.

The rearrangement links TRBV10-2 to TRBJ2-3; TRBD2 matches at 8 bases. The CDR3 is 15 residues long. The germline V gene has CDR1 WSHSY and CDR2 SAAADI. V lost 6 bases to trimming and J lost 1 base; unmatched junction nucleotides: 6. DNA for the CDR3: TGCGCCAGCAGAGAAGCGGGAGCCGGCACAGATACGCAGTATTTT. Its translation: CASREAGAGTDTQYF.

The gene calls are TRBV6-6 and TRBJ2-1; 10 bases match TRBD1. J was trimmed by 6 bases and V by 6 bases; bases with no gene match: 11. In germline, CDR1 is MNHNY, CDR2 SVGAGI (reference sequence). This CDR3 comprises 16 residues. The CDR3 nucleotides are TGTGCCAGCAGCCAAGACAGGGGGCGTCGGGTCAATGAGCAGTTCTTC. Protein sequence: CASSQDRGRRVNEQFF.

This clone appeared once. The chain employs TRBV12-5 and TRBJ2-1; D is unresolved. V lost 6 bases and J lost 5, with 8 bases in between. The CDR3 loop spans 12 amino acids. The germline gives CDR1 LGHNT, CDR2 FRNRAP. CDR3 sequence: CASGREHNEQFF. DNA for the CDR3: TGTGCTAGTGGCAGAGAACACAATGAGCAGTTCTTC. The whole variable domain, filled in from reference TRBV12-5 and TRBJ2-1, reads DARVTQTPRHKVTEMGQEVTMRCQPILGHNTVFWYRQTMMQGLELLAYFRNRAPLDDSGMPKDRFSAEMPDATLATLKIQPSEPRDSAVYFCASGREHNEQFFGPGTRLTVL.

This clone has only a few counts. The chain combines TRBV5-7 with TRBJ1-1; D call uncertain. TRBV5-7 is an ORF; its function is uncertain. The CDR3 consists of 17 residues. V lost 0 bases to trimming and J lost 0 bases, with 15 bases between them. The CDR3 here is CASSLGAHGSVNTEAFF. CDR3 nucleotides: TGTGCCAGCAGCTTGGGGGCCCATGGGAGTGTGAACACTGAAGCTTTCTTT.

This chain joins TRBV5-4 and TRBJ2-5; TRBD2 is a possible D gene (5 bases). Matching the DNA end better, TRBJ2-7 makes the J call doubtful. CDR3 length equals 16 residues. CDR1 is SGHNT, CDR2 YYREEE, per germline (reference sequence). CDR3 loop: CASSPGAALPTYEQYF. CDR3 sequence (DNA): TGTGCCAGCAGCCCTGGAGCGGCACTACCTACCTACGAGCAGTACTTC.

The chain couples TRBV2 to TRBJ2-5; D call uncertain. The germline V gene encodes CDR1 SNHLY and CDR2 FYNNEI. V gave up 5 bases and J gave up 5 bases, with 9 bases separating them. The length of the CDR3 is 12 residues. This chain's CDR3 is CASSPLVETQYF. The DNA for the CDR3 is TGTGCCAGCAGTCCGCTTGTGGAGACCCAGTACTTC. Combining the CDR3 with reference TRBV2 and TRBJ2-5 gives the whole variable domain EPEVTQTPSHQVTQMGQEVILRCVPISNHLYFYWYRQILGQKVEFLVSFYNNEISEKSEIFDDQFSVERPDGSNFTLKIRSTKLEDSAMYFCASSPLVETQYFGPGTRLLVL.

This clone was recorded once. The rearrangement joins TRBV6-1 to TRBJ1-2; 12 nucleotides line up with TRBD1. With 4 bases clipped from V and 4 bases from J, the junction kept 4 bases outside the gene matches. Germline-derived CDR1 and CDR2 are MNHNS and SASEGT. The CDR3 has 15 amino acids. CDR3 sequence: CASSAGTGGAYGYTF. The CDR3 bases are TGTGCCAGCAGTGCCGGGACAGGGGGCGCCTATGGCTACACCTTC.

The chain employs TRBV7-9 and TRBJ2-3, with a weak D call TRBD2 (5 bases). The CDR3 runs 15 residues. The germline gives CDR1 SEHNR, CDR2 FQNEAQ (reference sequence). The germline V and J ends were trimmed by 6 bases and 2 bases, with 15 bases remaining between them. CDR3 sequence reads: CASSRDLTITDTQYF. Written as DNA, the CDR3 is TGTGCCAGCAGTCGCGACTTGACTATCACAGATACGCAGTATTTT.

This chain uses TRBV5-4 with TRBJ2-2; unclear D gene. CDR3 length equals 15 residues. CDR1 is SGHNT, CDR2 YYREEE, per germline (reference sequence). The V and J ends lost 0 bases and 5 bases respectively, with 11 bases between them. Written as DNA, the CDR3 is TGTGCCAGCAGCTTGGGGACCGAATCGACCGGGGAGCTGTTTTTT. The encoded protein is CASSLGTESTGELFF.

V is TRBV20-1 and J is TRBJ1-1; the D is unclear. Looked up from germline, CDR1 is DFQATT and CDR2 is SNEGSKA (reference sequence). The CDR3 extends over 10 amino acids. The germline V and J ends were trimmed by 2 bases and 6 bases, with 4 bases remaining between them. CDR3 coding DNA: TGCAGTGCTAGAATGTCTGAAGCTTTCTTT. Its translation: CSARMSEAFF.

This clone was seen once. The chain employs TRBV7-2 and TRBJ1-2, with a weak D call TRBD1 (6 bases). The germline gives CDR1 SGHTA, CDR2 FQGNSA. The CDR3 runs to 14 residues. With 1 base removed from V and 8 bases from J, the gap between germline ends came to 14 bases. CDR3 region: CASSLGSGDRGYTF. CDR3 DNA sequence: TGTGCCAGCAGCTTAGGCTCAGGGGATAGGGGCTACACCTTC.

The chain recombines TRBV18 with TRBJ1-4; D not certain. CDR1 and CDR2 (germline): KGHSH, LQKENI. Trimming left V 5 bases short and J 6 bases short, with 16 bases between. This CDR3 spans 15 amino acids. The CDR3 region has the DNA TGTGCCAGCTCATTTGGACCTCCGGAGTATGAAAAACTGTTTTTT. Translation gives CASSFGPPEYEKLFF.

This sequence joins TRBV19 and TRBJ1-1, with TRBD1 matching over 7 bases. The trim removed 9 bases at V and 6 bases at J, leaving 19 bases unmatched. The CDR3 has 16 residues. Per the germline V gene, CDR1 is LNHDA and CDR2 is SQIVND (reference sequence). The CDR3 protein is CASNGQGHRGVSEAFF. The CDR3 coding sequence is TGTGCCAGCAACGGCCAGGGACACAGGGGAGTATCTGAAGCTTTCTTT. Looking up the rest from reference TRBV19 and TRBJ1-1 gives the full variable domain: DGGITQSPKYLFRKEGQNVTLSCEQNLNHDAMYWYRQDPGQGLRLIYYSQIVNDFQKGDIAEGYSVSREKKESFPLTVTSAQKNPTAFYLCASNGQGHRGVSEAFFGQGTRLTVV.

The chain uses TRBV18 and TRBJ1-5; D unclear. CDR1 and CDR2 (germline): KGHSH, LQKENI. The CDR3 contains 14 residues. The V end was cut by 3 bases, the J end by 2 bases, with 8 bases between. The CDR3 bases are TGTGCCAGCTCACCCGGTAGGGGCAATCAGCCCCAGCATTTT. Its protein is CASSPGRGNQPQHF.

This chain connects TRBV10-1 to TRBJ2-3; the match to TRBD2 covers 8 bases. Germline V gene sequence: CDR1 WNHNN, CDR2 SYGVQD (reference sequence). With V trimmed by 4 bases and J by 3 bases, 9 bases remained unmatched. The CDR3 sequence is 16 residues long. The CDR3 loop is CASSGPGLGGTDTQYF. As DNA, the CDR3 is TGCGCCAGCAGTGGGCCGGGACTAGGGGGGACAGATACGCAGTATTTT.

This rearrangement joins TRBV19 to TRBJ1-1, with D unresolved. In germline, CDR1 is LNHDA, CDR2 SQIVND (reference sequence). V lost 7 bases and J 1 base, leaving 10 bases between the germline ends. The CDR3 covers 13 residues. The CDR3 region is CASTPSRNTEAFF. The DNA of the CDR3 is TGTGCCAGTACCCCGTCTCGGAACACTGAAGCTTTCTTT.

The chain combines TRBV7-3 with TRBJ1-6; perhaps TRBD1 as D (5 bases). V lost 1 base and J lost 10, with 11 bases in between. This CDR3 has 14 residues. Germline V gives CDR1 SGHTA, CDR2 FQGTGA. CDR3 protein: CASSLSDRLSPLHF. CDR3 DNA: TGTGCCAGCAGCTTAAGTGACAGATTATCACCCCTCCACTTT.

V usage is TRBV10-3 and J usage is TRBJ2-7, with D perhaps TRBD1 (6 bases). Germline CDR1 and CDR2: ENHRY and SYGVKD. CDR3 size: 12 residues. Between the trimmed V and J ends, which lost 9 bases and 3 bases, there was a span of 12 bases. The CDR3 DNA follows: TGTGCCATTGGGACACGGGTCTACGAGCAGTACTTC. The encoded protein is CAIGTRVYEQYF.

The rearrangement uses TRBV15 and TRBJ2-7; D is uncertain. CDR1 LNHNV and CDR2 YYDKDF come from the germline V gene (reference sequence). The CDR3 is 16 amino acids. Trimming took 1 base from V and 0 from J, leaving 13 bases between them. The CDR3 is CATSRVIGPDSYEQYF. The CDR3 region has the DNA TGTGCCACCAGCAGAGTCATAGGGCCAGACTCCTACGAGCAGTACTTC.

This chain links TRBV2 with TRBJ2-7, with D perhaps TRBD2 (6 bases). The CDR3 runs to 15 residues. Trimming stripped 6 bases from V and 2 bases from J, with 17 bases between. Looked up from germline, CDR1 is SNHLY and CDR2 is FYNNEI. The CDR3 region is CASRDQTGLTYEQYF. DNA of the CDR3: TGTGCCAGCAGAGATCAAACGGGACTCACCTACGAGCAGTACTTC. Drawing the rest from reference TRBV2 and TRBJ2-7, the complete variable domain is EPEVTQTPSHQVTQMGQEVILRCVPISNHLYFYWYRQILGQKVEFLVSFYNNEISEKSEIFDDQFSVERPDGSNFTLKIRSTKLEDSAMYFCASRDQTGLTYEQYFGPGTRLTVT.

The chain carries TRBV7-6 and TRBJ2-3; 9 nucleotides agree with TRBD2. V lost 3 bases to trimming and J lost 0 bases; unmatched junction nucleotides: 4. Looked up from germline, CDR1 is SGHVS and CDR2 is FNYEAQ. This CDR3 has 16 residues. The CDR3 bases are TGTGCCAGCAGCTTCCGACTAGCGGCTAGCACAGATACGCAGTATTTT. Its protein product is CASSFRLAASTDTQYF.

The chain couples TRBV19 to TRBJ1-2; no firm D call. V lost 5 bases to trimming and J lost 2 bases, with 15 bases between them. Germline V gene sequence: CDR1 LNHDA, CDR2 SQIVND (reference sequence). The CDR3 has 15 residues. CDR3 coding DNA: TGTGCCAGTAGTGAAAGGGCGGCGGGGAACTATGGCTACACCTTC. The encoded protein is CASSERAAGNYGYTF.

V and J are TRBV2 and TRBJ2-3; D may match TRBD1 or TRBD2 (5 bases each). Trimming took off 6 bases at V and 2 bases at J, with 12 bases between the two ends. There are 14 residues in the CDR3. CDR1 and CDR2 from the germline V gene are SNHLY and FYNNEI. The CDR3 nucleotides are TGTGCCAGCAGCCGGGGCGCGGACACAGATACGCAGTATTTT. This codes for CASSRGADTDTQYF.

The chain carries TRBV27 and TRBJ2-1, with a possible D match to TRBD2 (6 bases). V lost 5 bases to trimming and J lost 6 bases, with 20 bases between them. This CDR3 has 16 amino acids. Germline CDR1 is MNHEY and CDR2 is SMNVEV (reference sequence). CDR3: CASSPLASASSNEQFF. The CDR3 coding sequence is TGTGCCAGCAGTCCCCTAGCTAGCGCCAGTAGCAATGAGCAGTTCTTC.

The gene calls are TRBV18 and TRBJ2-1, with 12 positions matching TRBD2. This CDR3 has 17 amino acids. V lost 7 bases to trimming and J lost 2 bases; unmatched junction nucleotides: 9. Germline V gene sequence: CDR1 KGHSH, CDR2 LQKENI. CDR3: CASLGTSGLSTYNEQFF. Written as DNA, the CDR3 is TGTGCCAGCTTAGGGACTAGCGGGCTAAGCACCTACAATGAGCAGTTCTTC.

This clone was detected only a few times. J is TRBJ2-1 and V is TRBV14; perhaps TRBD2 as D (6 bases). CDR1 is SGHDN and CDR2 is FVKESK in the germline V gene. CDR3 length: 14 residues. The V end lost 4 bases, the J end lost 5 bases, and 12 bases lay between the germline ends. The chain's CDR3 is CASSRGVANNEQFF. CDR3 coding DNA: TGTGCCAGCAGCCGGGGGGTCGCTAACAATGAGCAGTTCTTC. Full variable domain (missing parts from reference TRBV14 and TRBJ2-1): EAGVTQFPSHSVIEKGQTVTLRCDPISGHDNLYWYRRVMGKEIKFLLHFVKESKQDESGMPNNRFLAERTGGTYSTLKVQPAELEDSGVYFCASSRGVANNEQFFGPGTRLTVL.

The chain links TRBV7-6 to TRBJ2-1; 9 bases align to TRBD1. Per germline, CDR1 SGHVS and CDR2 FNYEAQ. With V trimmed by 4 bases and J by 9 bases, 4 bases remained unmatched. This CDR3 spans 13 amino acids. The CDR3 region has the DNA TGTGCCAGCAGCTCCGGGACAGGGACTGAGCAGTTCTTC. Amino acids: CASSSGTGTEQFF.